The 32 T cell receptor beta chains below come from one sample, sequenced in a study of T cell clonality in common variable immunodeficiency. TCRdb's table, derived via immunoSEQ multiplex PCR, lists solely in-frame clones and lacks some. The sample presents about 35,000 clones, none singletons. What was sequenced was peripheral blood mononuclear cells. These receptors originate from a person aged 18 to 75 in good health.

Ten or more counts support this clone. The observed sequence ends 3 residues before the CDR3 terminus, with the missing tail filled in from the germline J gene. This rearrangement joins TRBV2 to TRBJ1-1, with TRBD1 matching 10 bases. The CDR3 is 17 residues long. V trimming: 3 bases; J trimming: 2 bases; junction bases outside the gene matches: 9. CDR1 is SNHLY and CDR2 is FYNNEI in the germline V gene. CDR3 protein: CASSDVRDRGFNTEAFF. CDR3 bases read: TGTGCCAGCAGTGACGTCCGGGACAGGGGCTTTAACACTGAA.

This clone came up many times. The CDR3 end lies 3 residues beyond the end of the read and is filled in from the germline J gene. The gene calls are TRBV5-1 and TRBJ2-3; weak D call: TRBD2 (6 bases). Trimming left V 0 bases short and J 0 bases short, with 8 bases between. Germline CDR1 and CDR2: SGHRS and YFSETQ. CDR3 length: 15 amino acids. CDR3 region: CASSLGGISTDTQYF. The sequenced part of the CDR3 DNA is TGCGCCAGCAGCTTGGGCGGGATAAGCACAGATACG.

This clone has a count of ten or more. The sequence runs out 3 residues before the end of the CDR3; the remainder is reconstructed from the germline J gene. The V and J genes are TRBV28 and TRBJ1-2, with TRBD1 identical over 7 bases. This CDR3 is built from 16 residues. Germline assignment: CDR1 MDHEN and CDR2 SYDVKM. Unmatched junction bases numbered 7, after V lost 3 bases and J lost 0 bases. The CDR3 bases that were read are TGTGCCAGCAGTTTCTTCTGGACAGGCTCTAACTATGGC. This translates into CASSFFWTGSNYG. In full, the CDR3 is CASSFFWTGSNYGYTF.

This clone was observed at least ten times. The read ends 3 residues early relative to the CDR3; the germline J gene fills the gap. The chain recombines TRBV5-1 with TRBJ1-1, with D possibly matching TRBD1 (6 bases). In germline, CDR1 is SGHRS, CDR2 YFSETQ. V lost 2 bases and J 4 bases, leaving 21 bases between the germline ends. This CDR3 is 17 amino acids long. The CDR3 here is CASSFYGGAGGSTEAFF. The part of the CDR3 DNA that was read is TGCGCCAGCAGCTTTTATGGGGGGGCAGGAGGCAGCACTGAA.

The sample holds many counts of this clone. The read ends 3 residues early relative to the CDR3; the germline J gene fills the gap. The chain has TRBV5-1 and TRBJ2-2; D possibly corresponds to TRBD2 (6 bases). The CDR3 is 18 amino acids. CDR1 is SGHRS and CDR2 is YFSETQ in the germline V gene. V was shortened by 5 bases and J by 4 bases, with 24 bases between the two germline ends. The sequenced CDR3 bases are TGCGCCAGCAGAATAAATCCATCCGGGCTGGGGGGCACCGGGGAG. Translating gives CASRINPSGLGGTGE. The CDR3 in full is CASRINPSGLGGTGELFF.

This clone was detected ten times or more. Coverage ceases 3 residues before the CDR3 finishes, and the germline J gene fills in the end. The chain combines TRBV20-1 with TRBJ2-1; 9 bases match TRBD1. From germline, CDR1 is DFQATT and CDR2 SNEGSKA (reference sequence). This CDR3 comprises 15 residues. J was trimmed by 8 bases and V by 0 bases; bases with no gene match: 8. CDR3 residues: CSARDPQGAQDEQFF. CDR3 DNA (partial): TGCAGTGCTAGAGATCCACAGGGGGCTCAGGATGAG.

This clone was picked up many times. The missing CDR3 end, 3 residues past where the read stops, is filled in from the germline J gene. The chain couples TRBV5-1 to TRBJ2-2; D is ambiguous. CDR1 and CDR2 from the germline V gene are SGHRS and YFSETQ. The CDR3 has 13 residues. Trimming stripped 0 bases from V and 4 bases from J, with 4 bases between. CDR3: CASSLAGTGELFF. The DNA read from the CDR3 is TGCGCCAGCAGCTTGGCCGGCACCGGGGAG.

This clone was counted many times. The CDR3 end is not reached by the read, which stops 3 residues before it; the germline J gene fills it in. The chain combines TRBV7-9 with TRBJ1-4, with 7 bases aligning to TRBD1. The germline V gene has CDR1 SEHNR and CDR2 FQNEAQ (reference sequence). J lost 6 bases, V lost 4 bases, and 5 bases had no gene match. This CDR3 has 14 amino acids. CDR3 bases read: TGTGCCAGCAGCTCGGGACAGTTCGATGAAAAA. Its protein is CASSSGQFDEK. The complete CDR3 sequence is CASSSGQFDEKLFF.

This clone was seen only a few times. The CDR3 extends 3 residues past the end of the read, so its final part is completed from the germline J gene. The gene calls are TRBV20-1 and TRBJ2-3, with D perhaps TRBD2 (5 bases). The CDR3 is 14 amino acids. CDR1 is DFQATT and CDR2 is SNEGSKA in the germline V gene (reference sequence). The chain's CDR3 is CSATPSLRGETQYF. Incomplete CDR3 DNA: TGCAGTGCTACCCCCAGTCTACGGGGAGAGACG.

This clone has at least ten counts. Read sequence stops 3 residues before the CDR3 end, and the germline J gene provides the missing end. The rearrangement joins TRBV10-3 to TRBJ1-5; 8 bases are a match to TRBD1. Germline CDR1 is ENHRY and CDR2 is SYGVKD. CDR3 size: 13 residues. The junction had 3 bases not matched to a gene; V was cut back by 8 bases and J by 3 bases. Partial CDR3 DNA: TGTGCCATCGGGACAGGTACCAATCAGCCC. Protein: CAIGTGTNQP. The whole CDR3 protein reads CAIGTGTNQPQHF.

To note about this clone: The missing CDR3 end, 3 residues past where the read stops, is filled in from the germline J gene. This chain uses TRBV7-7 with TRBJ2-1; possibly TRBD2 for D (5 bases). Looked up from germline, CDR1 is SSHAT and CDR2 is FNYEAQ (reference sequence). This CDR3 spans 15 amino acids. With 1 base removed from V and 7 bases from J, the gap between germline ends came to 14 bases. The CDR3 loop is CASSLGAGTTNEQFF. The CDR3 bases that were read are TGTGCCAGCAGCTTAGGGGCGGGTACGACGAATGAG.

This clone was seen at least ten times. The read is 3 residues too short to cover the CDR3 end, so that end is filled in from the germline J gene. The gene calls are TRBV18 and TRBJ1-1; D unclear. Germline V gene sequence: CDR1 KGHSH, CDR2 LQKENI. The CDR3 runs to 13 residues. Trimming took off 0 bases at V and 1 base at J, with 3 bases between the two ends. The CDR3 bases that were read are TGTGCCAGCTCACCACCGCGGAACACTGAA. As protein: CASSPPRNTE. From start to end, the CDR3 is CASSPPRNTEAFF.

In regard to this clone: The observed sequence ends 3 residues before the CDR3 terminus, with the missing tail filled in from the germline J gene. The genes are TRBV11-2 and TRBJ2-7; D gene uncertain. Trimming left V 4 bases short and J 6 bases short, with 13 bases between. Germline V gives CDR1 SGHAT, CDR2 FQNNGV. The CDR3 extends over 13 amino acids. The CDR3 is CASSSLTLGEQYF. Partial CDR3 DNA: TGTGCCAGCAGCTCATTAACCCTCGGCGAG.

This clone has at least ten counts. The read is 3 residues too short to cover the CDR3 end, so that end is filled in from the germline J gene. This chain links TRBV20-1 with TRBJ2-3, with D possibly TRBD2 on 5 matching bases. The germline V and J ends were trimmed by 3 bases and 0 bases, with 10 bases remaining between them. This CDR3 comprises 14 residues. CDR1 DFQATT and CDR2 SNEGSKA come from the germline V gene (reference sequence). The DNA read from the CDR3 is TGCAGTGCTAGGTCAGGCGGGAGCACAGATACG. It encodes CSARSGGSTDT. The full-length CDR3 reads as CSARSGGSTDTQYF.

This clone showed up just a few times. The read ends 3 residues early relative to the CDR3; the germline J gene fills the gap. The chain uses TRBV5-1 and TRBJ2-3; no firm D call. In germline, CDR1 is SGHRS, CDR2 YFSETQ. The CDR3 sequence is 12 residues long. Trimming took off 4 bases at V and 2 bases at J, with 5 bases between the two ends. The CDR3 reads CASSTDTDTQYF. The sequenced part of the CDR3 DNA is TGCGCCAGCAGCACAGACACAGATACG.

This clone was picked up many times. CDR3 in amino acids: CASGTGGPSTGETQYF. CDR3 bases read: TGTGCCAGCGGCACAGGGGGCCCCTCAACGGGGGAGACC. The V gene is TRBV28, the J gene TRBJ2-5, with TRBD1 matching 9 bases. The DNA ends 3 residues before the CDR3 does, and the rest of the CDR3 is filled in from the germline J gene. Germline CDR1 reads MDHEN; CDR2 reads SYDVKM. Trimming removed 8 bases from V and 5 bases from J; junction bases left unmatched: 15. The CDR3 length is 16 residues.

In this sample, this clone turned up many times. Sequencing ends 3 residues short of the CDR3 end; the germline J gene provides the rest. The rearrangement uses TRBV28 and TRBJ1-2; D not certain. Germline values: CDR1 MDHEN, CDR2 SYDVKM. V lost 2 bases and J lost 7, with 14 bases in between. The CDR3 has 14 amino acids. The sequenced CDR3 bases are TGTGCCAGCAGTTTAACCCTTCCCGTCGGTGGC. Amino acids: CASSLTLPVGG. The whole CDR3 sequence reads CASSLTLPVGGYTF.

In this sample, this clone turned up a few times. The read finishes 3 residues shy of the CDR3 end, and the germline J gene is used to complete it. This chain connects TRBV7-9 to TRBJ1-1; tentative D call: TRBD1 (6 bases). Germline values: CDR1 SEHNR, CDR2 FQNEAQ (reference sequence). This CDR3 has 15 amino acids. The CDR3 sequence: CASSSGLAGGYEAFF. CDR3 DNA (partial): TGTGCCAGCAGCTCCGGACTAGCGGGGGGCTACGAG.

The table lists this clone with many counts. The sequence runs out 3 residues before the end of the CDR3; the remainder is reconstructed from the germline J gene. The chain links TRBV5-1 to TRBJ2-5, with 9 bases aligning to TRBD1. Germline V lookup: CDR1 SGHRS, CDR2 YFSETQ. V was pared by 4 bases and J by 7 bases, with 8 bases of the junction left unmatched. The CDR3 extends over 14 amino acids. The CDR3 here is CASSPDRGRLTQYF. CDR3 bases read: TGCGCCAGCAGCCCGGACAGGGGAAGGTTGACC.

This clone was found many times. With the read ending 3 residues before the CDR3 end, the germline J gene is used to fill in that end. The chain combines TRBV6-2 or TRBV6-3 with TRBJ1-2; D call uncertain. This CDR3 spans 14 amino acids. Germline V gene sequence: CDR1 MNHEY, CDR2 SVGEGT. The CDR3 here is CASSYSRPYGGYTF. The part of the CDR3 DNA that was read is TGTGCCAGCAGTTACAGTCGGCCGTACGGGGGC.

This clone was counted ten times or more. With the read ending 3 residues before the CDR3 end, the germline J gene is used to fill in that end. The chain combines TRBV12-3 or TRBV12-4 with TRBJ2-2, with D tentatively TRBD2 (6 bases). V shed 7 bases and J shed 5 bases, with 14 bases lying between them. CDR3 size: 14 residues. CDR3 in amino acids: CASTLGTATGELFF. CDR3 DNA, as far as it was read: TGTGCCAGCACCCTCGGGACTGCTACCGGGGAG.

This clone has at least ten counts. With the read ending 3 residues before the CDR3 end, the germline J gene is used to fill in that end. The J gene is TRBJ1-1, the V gene TRBV5-1; D perhaps matches TRBD1 (6 bases). The ends were cut back, 4 bases at V and 0 bases at J, with 10 bases in the middle. The CDR3 runs to 14 residues. The V gene's germline CDR1 is SGHRS and CDR2 YFSETQ. Here the CDR3 reads CASSLGTLNTEAFF. The sequenced part of the CDR3 DNA is TGCGCCAGCAGCCTGGGGACACTGAACACTGAA.

This clone appeared many times. The read is 3 residues too short to cover the CDR3 end, so that end is filled in from the germline J gene. This chain uses TRBV28 with TRBJ2-3, with 10 bases lining up with TRBD2. The CDR3 is made up of 16 amino acids. J lost 3 bases, V lost 4 bases, and 7 bases had no gene match. The germline V gene encodes CDR1 MDHEN and CDR2 SYDVKM. The CDR3 protein is CASSSRTSGPTDTQYF. CDR3 bases read: TGTGCCAGCAGTTCCCGGACTAGCGGCCCTACAGATACG.

This clone was counted many times. Read coverage stops 3 residues before the CDR3 terminus; the germline J gene supplies the remainder. The chain combines TRBV20-1 with TRBJ2-1; 8 bases agree with TRBD2. Germline CDR1 is DFQATT and CDR2 is SNEGSKA (reference sequence). The ends lost 7 bases at V and 8 bases at J; junction bases unmatched: 10. The CDR3 has 13 amino acids. The sequenced part of the CDR3 DNA is TGCAGTGTGGTGCGGGAGGTCTTGGATGAG. Protein sequence: CSVVREVLDE. The complete CDR3 protein is CSVVREVLDEQFF.

This clone was observed at least ten times. From the germline J gene comes the end of the CDR3, since the read stops 3 residues before it. The V gene is TRBV5-1, the J gene TRBJ2-5, with D hard to call. Trimming stripped 2 bases from V and 3 bases from J, with 14 bases between. This CDR3 comprises 15 residues. Germline V gives CDR1 SGHRS, CDR2 YFSETQ. The CDR3 DNA, read in part, is TGCGCCAGCAGCTTTGAAGGCCGCCGAGAAGAGACC. Amino acids: CASSFEGRREET. In full, the CDR3 reads CASSFEGRREETQYF.

This clone was counted many times. The read stops 3 residues short of the end of the CDR3; the missing end is completed from the germline J gene. The chain uses TRBV10-3 and TRBJ1-1; 8 positions agree with TRBD1. CDR3 size: 15 residues. Losses at the gene ends were 6 bases for V and 6 bases for J; bases not matched to a gene: 12. Germline-derived CDR1 and CDR2 are ENHRY and SYGVKD. CDR3 sequence reads: CAIRAFGQGQAEAFF. The CDR3 DNA, read in part, is TGTGCCATCAGAGCATTCGGACAGGGACAGGCTGAA.

This clone was counted at least ten times. The CDR3 goes on 3 residues after the read ends, and that part is filled in from the germline J gene. The rearrangement uses TRBV10-3 and TRBJ2-1, with D tentatively TRBD2 (5 bases). V was cut by 5 bases and J by 0 bases, with 11 bases left in between. This CDR3 contains 15 residues. In germline, CDR1 is ENHRY, CDR2 SYGVKD. The CDR3 is CAISRAESSYNEQFF. Incomplete CDR3 DNA: TGTGCCATCAGTAGAGCGGAGAGCTCCTACAATGAG.

Relative to its sample, this clone is medium-sized (0.01 to 0.1%). The read ends 3 residues shy of where the CDR3 ends; the end is completed using the germline J gene. This chain joins TRBV3-1 (or the pseudogene TRBV3-2) and TRBJ2-1; 9 nucleotides align to TRBD2. Per the germline V gene, CDR1 is LGHDT and CDR2 is YNNKEL (reference sequence). The V segment lost 0 bases and the J segment 4 bases; nucleotides outside the gene matches: 4. This CDR3 is built from 16 residues. The DNA read from the CDR3 is TGTGCCAGCAGCCAAGATCCGGCGGGAGGGTACAATGAG. Amino acid sequence: CASSQDPAGGYNE. The entire CDR3 protein is CASSQDPAGGYNEQFF.

This clone was detected many times. The CDR3 loop reads CASRDSSTYEQYF. The sequenced CDR3 bases are TGTGCCAGCAGAGACAGCTCAACCTACGAG. J is TRBJ2-7 and V is TRBV28, with D perhaps TRBD1 (5 bases). From the germline J gene comes the end of the CDR3, since the read stops 3 residues before it. Germline loops: CDR1 MDHEN, CDR2 SYDVKM. Trimming left V 6 bases short and J 2 bases short, with 11 bases between. This CDR3 is built from 13 residues.

This clone was recorded at least ten times. The read comes to an end 3 residues before the CDR3 does, leaving the germline J gene to fill in the end. V usage is TRBV15 and J usage is TRBJ1-4; D is unclear. Germline-derived CDR1 and CDR2 are LNHNV and YYDKDF (reference sequence). This CDR3 contains 14 residues. V lost 0 bases and J lost 10, with 12 bases in between. The CDR3 sequence is CATSREVAAGKLFF. The CDR3 bases that were read are TGTGCCACCAGCAGAGAGGTGGCAGCGGGAAAA. Full variable domain (remainder filled in from reference TRBV15 and TRBJ1-4): DAMVIQNPRYQVTQFGKPVTLSCSQTLNHNVMYWYQQKSSQAPKLLFHYYDKDFNNEADTPDNFQSRRPNTSFCFLDIRSPGLGDTAMYLCATSREVAAGKLFFGSGTQLSVL.

Comments on this clone: Read coverage stops 3 residues before the CDR3 terminus; the germline J gene supplies the remainder. The rearrangement uses TRBV5-1 and TRBJ2-7, with 7 bases fitting TRBD1. The CDR3 is 15 amino acids. Germline CDR1 and CDR2: SGHRS and YFSETQ. With V trimmed by 7 bases and J by 4 bases, 14 bases remained unmatched. CDR3 DNA (partial): TGCGCCAGCCGGCGTTCCGGGACAGACTTTTACGAG. This gives the protein CASRRSGTDFYE. The full CDR3 sequence reads CASRRSGTDFYEQYF.

In its sample, this clone was seen many times. The read comes to an end 3 residues before the CDR3 does, leaving the germline J gene to fill in the end. The V and J genes are TRBV20-1 and TRBJ2-3, with unresolved D. The length of the CDR3 is 13 residues. Trimming cost V 2 bases and J 0 bases, with 6 bases left between them. Germline V lookup: CDR1 DFQATT, CDR2 SNEGSKA (reference sequence). The CDR3 region is CSARQQSTDTQYF. Partial CDR3 DNA: TGCAGTGCTAGACAACAGAGCACAGATACG.